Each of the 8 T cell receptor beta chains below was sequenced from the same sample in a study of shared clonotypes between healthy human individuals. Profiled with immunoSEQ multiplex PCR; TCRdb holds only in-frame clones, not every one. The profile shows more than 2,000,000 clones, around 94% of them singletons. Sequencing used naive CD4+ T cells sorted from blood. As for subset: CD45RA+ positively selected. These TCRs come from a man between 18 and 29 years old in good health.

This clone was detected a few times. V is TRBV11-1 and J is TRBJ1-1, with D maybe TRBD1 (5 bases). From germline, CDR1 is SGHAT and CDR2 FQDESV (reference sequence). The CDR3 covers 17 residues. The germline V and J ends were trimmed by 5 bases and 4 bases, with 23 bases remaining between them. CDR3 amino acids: CASSLYPTALWGTEAFF. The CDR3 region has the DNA TGTGCCAGCAGCCTTTATCCGACAGCCTTGTGGGGCACTGAAGCTTTCTTT.

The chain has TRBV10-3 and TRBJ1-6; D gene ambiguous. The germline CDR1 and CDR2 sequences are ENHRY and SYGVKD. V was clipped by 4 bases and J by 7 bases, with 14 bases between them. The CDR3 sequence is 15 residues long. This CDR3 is CAISGSALGNSPLHF. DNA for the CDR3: TGTGCCATCAGTGGGAGCGCACTGGGGAATTCACCCCTCCACTTT.

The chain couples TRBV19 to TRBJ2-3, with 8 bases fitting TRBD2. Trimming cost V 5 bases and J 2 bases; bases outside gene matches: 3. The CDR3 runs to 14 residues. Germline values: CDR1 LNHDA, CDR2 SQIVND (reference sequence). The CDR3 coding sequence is TGTGCCAGTAGTCCGGGACTAGTCACAGATACGCAGTATTTT. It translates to CASSPGLVTDTQYF.

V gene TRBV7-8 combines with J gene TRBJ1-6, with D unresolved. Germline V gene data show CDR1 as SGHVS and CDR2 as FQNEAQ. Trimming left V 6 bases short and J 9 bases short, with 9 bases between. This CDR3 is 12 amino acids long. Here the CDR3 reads CASSLLGSPLHF. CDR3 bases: TGTGCCAGCAGTCTTCTGGGTTCACCCCTCCACTTT.

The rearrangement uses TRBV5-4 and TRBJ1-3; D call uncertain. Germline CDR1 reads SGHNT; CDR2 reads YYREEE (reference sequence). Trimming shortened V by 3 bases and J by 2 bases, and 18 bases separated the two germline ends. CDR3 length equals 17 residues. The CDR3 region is CASSSGGQSPTGNTIYF. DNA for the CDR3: TGTGCCAGCAGCTCTGGTGGGCAGAGCCCAACTGGAAACACCATATATTTT.

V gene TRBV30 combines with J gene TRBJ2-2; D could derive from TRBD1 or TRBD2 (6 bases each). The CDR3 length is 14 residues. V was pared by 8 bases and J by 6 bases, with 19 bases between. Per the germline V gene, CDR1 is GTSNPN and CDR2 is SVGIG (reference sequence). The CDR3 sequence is CARGGLPGAGELFF. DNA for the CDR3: TGTGCCCGTGGGGGGCTCCCCGGCGCCGGGGAGCTGTTTTTT.

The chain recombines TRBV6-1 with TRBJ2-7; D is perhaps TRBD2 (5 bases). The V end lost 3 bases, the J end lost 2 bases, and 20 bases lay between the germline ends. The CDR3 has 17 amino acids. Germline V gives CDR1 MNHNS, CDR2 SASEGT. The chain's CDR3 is CASSDPDYSSGAYEQYF. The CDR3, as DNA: TGTGCCAGCAGTGACCCCGACTACAGCAGCGGAGCCTACGAGCAGTACTTC.

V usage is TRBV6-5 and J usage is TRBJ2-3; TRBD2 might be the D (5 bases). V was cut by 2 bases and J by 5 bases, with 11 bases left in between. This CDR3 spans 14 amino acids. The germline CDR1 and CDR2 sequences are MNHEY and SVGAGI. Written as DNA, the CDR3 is TGTGCCAGCAGTTACGGAACTAGTAAAGATACGCAGTATTTT. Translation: CASSYGTSKDTQYF.